This TCR beta chain was captured in a study of cytomegalovirus exposure and HLA in healthy donors. General study points: Later on, a genetic analysis was performed. It linked a missense variant in DCLRE1C with V- and J-gene trimming of TCR beta. In an earlier analysis, about 87% or about 30%: the productive usage of most TCR beta V segments. Later analysis revealed greater clonal expansion in HLA-associated TCR beta chains than in equally common others.

These donors counted as nominally healthy when sampled, but unrecorded immune exposures were likely. CDR1 MNHNS and CDR2 SASEGT come from the germline V gene. The CDR3 contains 16 residues. V lost 4 bases to trimming and J lost 4 bases, with 18 bases between them. PCR amplification relied on 60 Vbeta primers (plus 13 Jbeta primers). This table comes from immunoSEQ multiplex PCR, and its TCRdb copy is limited to in-frame clones, with some not included. The top ten clones hold less than 1.5% of a sample with some 90,000 clones, around 80% of them seen once. Worth noting for this clone: Antigen: not known.

This chain uses TRBV6-1 with TRBJ2-3; TRBD2 is a possible D gene (5 bases). The TCR sequence derives from a man between 40 and 49 years old in good health and CMV-seronegative. The sample was PBMCs. The chain's CDR3 is CASSGTGDLGSDTQYF. In nucleotides, the CDR3 is TGTGCCAGCAGTGGGACCGGGGATTTGGGCTCAGATACGCAGTATTTT.